Below, one TCR beta chain is given with its context. This sample was taken from a study of CD8 T cells in Susac syndrome. About the research overall: Patients with Susac syndrome were, at the time of blood collection, therapy-naive, maintained on corticosteroids, or maintained on intravenous immunoglobulin alone.

Reverse transcription of 0.5 to 1 ug RNA was performed with random hexamers. Coverage of TCR beta CDR3 amplification by immunoSEQ multiplex PCR extended to 54 Vbeta and 13 Jbeta. TCRdb fed the immunoSEQ multiplex PCR reads into MiXCR, producing one record per CDR3 protein. This table holds some 200,000 distinct CDR3 sequences, around 90% found once. CDR3 length: 11 residues. The germline V gene encodes CDR1 DFQATT and CDR2 SNEGSKA (reference sequence). The V gene lost 6 bases and the J gene lost 5 bases, with 11 bases spanning the gap. Sequencing of TCR beta was performed on blood CD8+ and CD4+ T cells. Patients with Susac syndrome showed fulfilment of recently defined diagnostic criteria for definite or probable disease.

This receptor was obtained from a human donor with Susac syndrome. The chain links TRBV20-1 to TRBJ2-7; the D gene is possibly TRBD1 (5 bases). The sample comprised CD4+ T cells from PBMCs. The CDR3 reads CSADSSNEQYF. CDR3 in DNA: TGCAGTGCCGACAGTTCAAACGAGCAGTACTTC.